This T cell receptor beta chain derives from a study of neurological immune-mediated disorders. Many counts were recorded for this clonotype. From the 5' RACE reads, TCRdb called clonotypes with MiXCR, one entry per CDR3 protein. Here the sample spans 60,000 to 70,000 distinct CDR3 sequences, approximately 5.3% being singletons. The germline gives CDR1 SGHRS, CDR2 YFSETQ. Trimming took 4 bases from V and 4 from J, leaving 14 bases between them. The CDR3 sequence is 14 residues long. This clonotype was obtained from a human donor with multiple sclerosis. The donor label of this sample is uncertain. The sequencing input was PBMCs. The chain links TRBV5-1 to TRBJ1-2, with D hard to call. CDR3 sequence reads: CASSNGLDGYGYTF. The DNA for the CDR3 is TGCGCCAGCAGCAACGGCCTGGACGGCTATGGCTACACCTTC.